Listed below are T cell receptor beta chains from one sample, sequenced in a study of CD8+ T cells in alopecia areata. The data were produced by immunoSEQ multiplex PCR, yet TCRdb's version contains in-frame clones alone and is incomplete. The sample has about 88,000 clones; about 44% are singletons. Sample: CD8+ T cells sorted from blood, taken at week 24, from a patient treated with tofacitinib. The origin of the receptors is a human donor with alopecia areata. Each CDR3 is given with its conserved first and last residue. Each record gives: J gene, V gene, D gene, clone size, CDR3 protein, CDR3 DNA. The D gene is left open where the match is weak. Clone size is given for some rows only: seen once, a few or many times, or a class if the clone is expanded.

J: TRBJ2-7
V: TRBV11-2
D: -
size: -
CDR3: CASSSQLHEQYF
DNA: TGTGCCAGCAGCTCCCAGCTCCACGAGCAGTACTTC

J: TRBJ1-5
V: TRBV7-8
D: TRBD1
size: once
CDR3: CASSPLTGVSQPQHF
DNA: TGTGCCAGCAGCCCCCTCACAGGGGTTTCCCAGCCCCAGCATTTT

J: TRBJ2-1
V: TRBV19
D: -
size: -
CDR3: CASSKINPIATNEQFF
DNA: TGTGCCAGTAGTAAAATTAACCCGATTGCTACCAATGAGCAGTTCTTC

J: TRBJ2-2
V: TRBV7-6
D: TRBD2
size: -
CDR3: CAGSPSSGFGELFF
DNA: TGTGCCGGCAGCCCCTCTAGCGGGTTCGGGGAGCTGTTTTTT

J: TRBJ2-5
V: TRBV6-5
D: -
size: -
CDR3: CASSSFGGGETQYF
DNA: TGTGCCAGCAGTTCCTTCGGCGGCGGTGAGACCCAGTACTTC

J: TRBJ1-1
V: TRBV29-1
D: -
size: -
CDR3: CSVDPGTGSEAFF
DNA: TGCAGCGTGGACCCCGGGACGGGTTCTGAAGCTTTCTTT

J: TRBJ2-1
V: TRBV10-3
D: -
size: many
CDR3: CAITPEGAEQFF
DNA: TGTGCCATCACTCCAGAAGGAGCTGAGCAGTTCTTC

J: TRBJ2-7
V: TRBV7-9
D: -
size: -
CDR3: CASSLRQRLYEQYF
DNA: TGTGCCAGCAGCTTAAGACAGCGACTCTACGAGCAGTACTTC

J: TRBJ1-2
V: TRBV5-1
D: -
size: few
CDR3: CASSLTGPNYGYTF
DNA: TGCGCCAGCAGCTTGACAGGTCCAAACTATGGCTACACCTTC

J: TRBJ2-3
V: TRBV28
D: TRBD2
size: -
CDR3: CASETSSGREDTQYF
DNA: TGTGCCAGCGAAACCTCCAGCGGGAGGGAAGATACGCAGTATTTT

J: TRBJ1-1
V: TRBV6-6
D: -
size: once
CDR3: CASSYAWNTEAFF
DNA: TGTGCCAGCAGTTATGCCTGGAACACTGAAGCTTTCTTT

J: TRBJ2-3
V: TRBV27
D: -
size: few
CDR3: CASSLGTIRYF
DNA: TGTGCCAGCAGTCTCGGGACGATTCGGTATTTT

J: TRBJ2-7
V: TRBV7-9
D: -
size: -
CDR3: CASSYRELGEQYF
DNA: TGTGCCAGCAGTTATCGGGAGCTAGGCGAGCAGTACTTC

J: TRBJ1-2
V: TRBV27
D: -
size: once
CDR3: CASNSEGGGYTF
DNA: TGTGCCAGCAATTCAGAGGGCGGGGGCTACACCTTC

J: TRBJ1-2
V: TRBV5-6
D: TRBD1
size: -
CDR3: CASSSGTGWDGYTF
DNA: TGTGCCAGCAGCTCGGGGACAGGGTGGGATGGCTACACCTTC

J: TRBJ1-3
V: TRBV4-2
D: TRBD1
size: -
CDR3: CASSPAGQGAVLGNTIYF
DNA: TGTGCCAGCAGCCCGGCGGGACAGGGGGCGGTCTTGGGAAACACCATATATTTT

J: TRBJ2-1
V: TRBV28
D: -
size: few
CDR3: CASTNATATYNEQFF
DNA: TGTGCCAGCACCAACGCAACGGCAACCTACAATGAGCAGTTCTTC

J: TRBJ1-1
V: TRBV5-6
D: -
size: -
CDR3: CASSFGVTLGGTEAFF
DNA: TGTGCCAGCAGCTTTGGGGTCACTCTGGGGGGCACTGAAGCTTTCTTT

J: TRBJ2-7
V: TRBV9
D: TRBD2
size: once
CDR3: CASSKTSGAYEQYF
DNA: TGTGCCAGCAGCAAAACTAGCGGGGCCTACGAGCAGTACTTC

J: TRBJ1-5
V: TRBV7-2
D: -
size: -
CDR3: CASSFSTEQPQHF
DNA: TGTGCCAGCAGCTTCTCCACCGAACAGCCCCAGCATTTT

J: TRBJ1-1
V: TRBV7-3
D: -
size: -
CDR3: CASSFLSKVTEAFF
DNA: TGTGCCAGCAGCTTCCTCAGCAAGGTGACTGAAGCTTTCTTT

J: TRBJ2-1
V: TRBV2
D: TRBD2
size: -
CDR3: CASLGMSSGSRNEQFF
DNA: TGTGCCAGCTTGGGGATGAGTAGCGGGAGCCGGAATGAGCAGTTCTTC

J: TRBJ2-7
V: TRBV19
D: TRBD2
size: -
CDR3: CASSTSGTSGYEQYF
DNA: TGTGCCAGTAGTACGTCCGGGACTAGCGGCTACGAGCAGTACTTC

J: TRBJ2-4
V: TRBV5-6
D: TRBD1
size: once
CDR3: CASSVSDRMGTLAKNIQYF
DNA: TGTGCCAGCAGCGTCTCGGACAGGATGGGGACGCTAGCCAAAAACATTCAGTACTTC

J: TRBJ1-2
V: TRBV9
D: -
size: -
CDR3: CASSVGTDYGYTF
DNA: TGTGCCAGCAGCGTAGGGACGGACTATGGCTACACCTTC

J: TRBJ2-1
V: TRBV6-6
D: -
size: -
CDR3: CASSYPGTGDEQFF
DNA: TGTGCCAGCAGTTACCCAGGGACCGGTGATGAGCAGTTCTTC

J: TRBJ1-5
V: TRBV7-8
D: -
size: -
CDR3: CASSLEGSNQPQHF
DNA: TGTGCCAGCAGCTTAGAAGGGAGCAATCAGCCCCAGCATTTT

J: TRBJ2-7
V: TRBV29-1
D: TRBD2
size: few
CDR3: CSVASGSNSYEQYF
DNA: TGCAGCGTCGCTAGCGGGAGTAACTCCTACGAGCAGTACTTC

J: TRBJ2-3
V: TRBV30
D: -
size: -
CDR3: CAWSPGTGNADTQYF
DNA: TGTGCCTGGAGCCCAGGGACGGGTAACGCAGATACGCAGTATTTT

J: TRBJ2-7
V: TRBV7-9
D: TRBD2
size: few
CDR3: CASTRGGNEQYF
DNA: TGTGCCAGCACCCGGGGAGGGAACGAGCAGTACTTC

J: TRBJ1-1
V: TRBV7-9
D: -
size: once
CDR3: CASSRGNTEAFF
DNA: TGTGCCAGCAGTCGAGGGAACACTGAAGCTTTCTTT

J: TRBJ2-5
V: TRBV5-1
D: -
size: -
CDR3: CASSAGTYQETQYF
DNA: TGCGCCAGCAGCGCCGGGACATACCAAGAGACCCAGTACTTC

J: TRBJ1-1
V: TRBV19
D: TRBD1
size: -
CDR3: CASTARGQQNTEAFF
DNA: TGTGCCAGTACCGCCAGGGGACAGCAGAACACTGAAGCTTTCTTT

J: TRBJ1-5
V: TRBV6-1
D: -
size: -
CDR3: CASSEQVDSNQPQHF
DNA: TGTGCCAGCAGTGAACAGGTGGATAGCAATCAGCCCCAGCATTTT

J: TRBJ2-5
V: TRBV29-1
D: -
size: many
CDR3: CSVEEEGETQYF
DNA: TGCAGCGTTGAGGAAGAAGGAGAGACCCAGTACTTC

J: TRBJ2-7
V: TRBV4-2
D: TRBD2
size: few
CDR3: CASSQVAGERYEQYF
DNA: TGTGCCAGCAGCCAAGTGGCGGGAGAGCGGTACGAGCAGTACTTC

J: TRBJ2-5
V: TRBV4-1
D: -
size: once
CDR3: CASSQVQESQKTQYF
DNA: TGCGCCAGCAGCCAAGTCCAGGAGTCCCAGAAGACCCAGTACTTC

J: TRBJ2-7
V: TRBV7-6
D: TRBD1
size: few
CDR3: CASSPPLGQGPYEQYF
DNA: TGTGCCAGCAGCCCCCCTCTAGGACAGGGCCCCTACGAGCAGTACTTC

J: TRBJ1-5
V: TRBV28
D: -
size: -
CDR3: CASSPVRGRVPNQPQHF
DNA: TGTGCCAGCAGTCCTGTGAGGGGTAGGGTTCCCAATCAGCCCCAGCATTTT

J: TRBJ2-1
V: TRBV19
D: -
size: -
CDR3: CASTRRQDYNEQFF
DNA: TGTGCCAGTACCCGGAGACAGGACTACAATGAGCAGTTCTTC

J: TRBJ2-1
V: TRBV27
D: -
size: -
CDR3: CASSLAGSNEQFF
DNA: TGTGCCAGCAGTTTAGCCGGGTCAAATGAGCAGTTCTTC

J: TRBJ1-2
V: TRBV7-9
D: -
size: -
CDR3: CASSLAPLAHDYGYTF
DNA: TGTGCCAGCAGCTTAGCGCCACTAGCCCATGACTATGGCTACACCTTC

J: TRBJ2-2
V: TRBV4-3
D: -
size: -
CDR3: CASSPPGLDNTGELFF
DNA: TGCGCCAGCAGCCCTCCAGGGCTAGATAACACCGGGGAGCTGTTTTTT

J: TRBJ2-5
V: TRBV9
D: -
size: -
CDR3: CASSGNARAQYF
DNA: TGTGCCAGCAGCGGAAACGCCAGGGCCCAGTACTTC

J: TRBJ2-7
V: TRBV18
D: -
size: -
CDR3: CASSHLDRIYEQYF
DNA: TGTGCCAGCTCACACTTAGACCGTATCTACGAGCAGTACTTC

J: TRBJ2-7
V: TRBV7-9
D: -
size: few
CDR3: CASIPAATYEQYF
DNA: TGTGCCAGCATTCCAGCGGCAACCTACGAGCAGTACTTC

J: TRBJ2-6
V: TRBV5-1
D: -
size: many
CDR3: CASSNGDRHERGANVLTF
DNA: TGCGCCAGCAGCAATGGGGACCGACACGAGAGGGGGGCCAACGTCCTGACTTTC

J: TRBJ1-1
V: TRBV9
D: -
size: few
CDR3: CASSDGTEAFF
DNA: TGTGCCAGCAGCGACGGGACTGAAGCTTTCTTT

J: TRBJ1-5
V: TRBV4-1
D: -
size: -
CDR3: CASREGNQPQHF
DNA: TGCGCCAGCAGAGAGGGTAACCAGCCCCAGCATTTT

J: TRBJ2-7
V: TRBV7-9
D: TRBD2
size: -
CDR3: CASSFLAGTSSYEQYF
DNA: TGTGCCAGCAGCTTCCTGGCCGGGACTAGCTCCTACGAGCAGTACTTC

J: TRBJ1-4
V: TRBV5-1
D: TRBD1
size: few
CDR3: CASSSGQGLEKLFF
DNA: TGCGCCAGCAGCTCGGGACAGGGACTCGAAAAACTGTTTTTT

J: TRBJ2-7
V: TRBV7-9
D: -
size: -
CDR3: CASEGGSSYEQYF
DNA: TGTGCCAGCGAGGGCGGATCATCCTACGAGCAGTACTTC

J: TRBJ2-7
V: TRBV28
D: -
size: -
CDR3: CASSLKSLREQYF
DNA: TGTGCCAGCAGTTTAAAGTCGCTACGTGAGCAGTACTTC

J: TRBJ2-7
V: TRBV2
D: -
size: few
CDR3: CASSRTTTYEQYF
DNA: TGTGCCAGCAGTCGGACAACCACCTACGAGCAGTACTTC

J: TRBJ2-1
V: TRBV30
D: TRBD1
size: -
CDR3: CAARQGEHQFF
DNA: TGTGCCGCCCGACAGGGAGAGCACCAGTTCTTC

J: TRBJ2-1
V: TRBV15
D: TRBD1
size: few
CDR3: CATSTTGGLEQFF
DNA: TGTGCCACCAGCACTACAGGGGGCTTAGAGCAGTTCTTC

J: TRBJ2-5
V: TRBV28
D: TRBD1
size: -
CDR3: CASRRDRGKAETQYF
DNA: TGTGCCAGCAGGAGGGACAGGGGGAAAGCAGAGACCCAGTACTTC

J: TRBJ1-1
V: TRBV7-9
D: -
size: -
CDR3: CASSLVGNTEAFF
DNA: TGTGCCAGCAGCTTAGTCGGGAACACTGAAGCTTTCTTT

J: TRBJ2-7
V: TRBV20-1
D: -
size: once
CDR3: CSARTDEQYF
DNA: TGCAGTGCGAGGACAGACGAGCAGTACTTC

J: TRBJ2-7
V: TRBV5-1
D: -
size: -
CDR3: CASSQDWQGGYEQYF
DNA: TGCGCCAGCAGCCAAGATTGGCAGGGAGGCTACGAGCAGTACTTC